This is a list of T cell receptor beta chains from one sample in a study of TIL therapy for anti-PD-1-resistant metastatic lung cancer. Produced via immunoSEQ multiplex PCR; TCRdb's table is partial and in-frame only. Of some 16,000 clones listed, around 68% are singletons. Sequencing used blood, obtained at baseline. Receptors originate from a person aged 25 to 80 with non-small cell lung cancer. Each CDR3 is given with its conserved first and last residue. Each record gives: CDR3 length, V gene, clone size, J gene, D gene, CDR3 DNA, CDR3 protein. The D gene is left open where the match is weak. The size field is filled for only some rows; it gives once, few, many or a size class.

14	TRBV2	.	TRBJ2-5	.	TGTGCCAGCACGGGCAGGGGCCATACAGAGACCCAGTACTTC	CASTGRGHTETQYF
11	TRBV5-6	.	TRBJ1-2	.	TGTGCCAGCAGCTTGGTGAACGGCTACACCTTC	CASSLVNGYTF
11	TRBV7-9	.	TRBJ2-1	.	TGTGCCAGCAGCCCGTACAATGAGCAGTTCTTC	CASSPYNEQFF
11	TRBV19	.	TRBJ2-3	.	TGTGCCAGCTCCCGGGAAAATACGCAGTATTTT	CASSRENTQYF
13	TRBV15	.	TRBJ1-2	.	TGTGCCACCAGCGTCGGGGGGAGGTATGGCTACACCTTC	CATSVGGRYGYTF
13	TRBV6-1	.	TRBJ2-5	.	TGTGCCAGCTCTTGGCTAGCGAAAGAGACCCAGTACTTC	CASSWLAKETQYF
13	TRBV7-3	.	TRBJ2-1	.	TGTGCCAGCAGCCTTATAACCCACAATGAGCAGTTCTTC	CASSLITHNEQFF
14	TRBV7-2	.	TRBJ2-2	.	TGTGCCAGCAGCGGGACAACGAACACCGGGGAGCTGTTTTTT	CASSGTTNTGELFF
13	TRBV19	.	TRBJ1-5	TRBD1	TGTGCCAGTAGTATCGACAGGGAACAGCCCCAGCATTTT	CASSIDREQPQHF
13	TRBV10-2	.	TRBJ1-1	.	TGCGCCAGCAGTGAGGCCGGGAACACTGAAGCTTTCTTT	CASSEAGNTEAFF
17	TRBV5-1	medium-sized	TRBJ1-5	.	TGCGCCAGCATTTACTGCCGGCCCAGGCCCCCCCATCAGCCCCAGCATTTT	CASIYCRPRPPHQPQHF
14	TRBV5-1	.	TRBJ1-1	TRBD1	TGCGCCAGCAGCCGGGGACAGGGCGTCACTGAAGCTTTCTTT	CASSRGQGVTEAFF
15	TRBV6-5	.	TRBJ2-7	TRBD1	TGTGCCAGCAGTTCACCGGGACAGGGAGTCTACGAGCAGTACTTC	CASSSPGQGVYEQYF
14	TRBV29-1	few	TRBJ2-3	.	TGCAGCGCGGATGAGGGTCTTAGCACAGATACGCAGTATTTT	CSADEGLSTDTQYF
18	TRBV19	.	TRBJ2-2	TRBD1	TGTGCCAGTATGATACCGGGACAGAACTCTCATAACACCGGGGAGCTGTTTTTT	CASMIPGQNSHNTGELFF
14	TRBV29-1	.	TRBJ2-5	TRBD1	TGCAGCGCCGAAGACAGGGCCACGCAAGAGACCCAGTACTTC	CSAEDRATQETQYF
15	TRBV11-3	.	TRBJ1-2	.	TGTGCCAGCAGCTTAAGTTCGTCAGCTAACTATGGCTACACCTTC	CASSLSSSANYGYTF
20	TRBV12-5	.	TRBJ2-3	.	TGTGCTAGTGGTTTGGTATTGTTTGGTCAGGGCCGAGCCCTCACAGATACGCAGTATTTT	CASGLVLFGQGRALTDTQYF
13	TRBV19	.	TRBJ2-7	TRBD1	TGTGCCAGTCGATTTGGACAGGGCTCCGAGCAGTACTTC	CASRFGQGSEQYF
15	TRBV12-2	.	TRBJ2-7	.	TGTGCAAGTCGCTTAGCCATGAGCGGGGGCTACGAGCAGTACTTC	CASRLAMSGGYEQYF
12	TRBV6-1	.	TRBJ1-4	.	TGTGCCAGCACGATTCTTAATGAAAAACTGTTTTTT	CASTILNEKLFF
16	TRBV12-5	.	TRBJ2-2	.	TGTGCTAGTGGTTTGCCCCACAGCATATATGAGGAGGAGCTGTTTTTT	CASGLPHSIYEEELFF
13	TRBV4-1	.	TRBJ2-7	.	TGCGCCAGCAGTCGGCTAGCTGCTCAAGAGCAGTACTTC	CASSRLAAQEQYF
13	TRBV13	.	TRBJ2-1	.	TGTGCCAGCAGCTTCGCAGATTACAATGAGCAGTTCTTC	CASSFADYNEQFF
14	TRBV2	.	TRBJ1-1	.	TGTGCCAGCAGTAGACAAGTGATGAACACTGAAGCTTTCTTT	CASSRQVMNTEAFF
13	TRBV29-1	.	TRBJ2-2	.	TGCAGCGCCTCTCGCGAGGTAACCGGGGAGCTGTTTTTT	CSASREVTGELFF
15	TRBV19	.	TRBJ2-5	TRBD2	TGTGCCAGTAGTAACCTAGCGGGGCACCGGGAGACCCAGTACTTC	CASSNLAGHRETQYF
15	TRBV5-6	.	TRBJ1-4	.	TGTGCCAGCAGCCTCATCAACAGGAGAAATGAAAAACTGTTTTTT	CASSLINRRNEKLFF
16	TRBV27	.	TRBJ1-2	TRBD1	TGTGCCAGCAGCCTGATACGGGACAGATCTCTCTCAAGCTACACCTTC	CASSLIRDRSLSSYTF
14	TRBV10-3	.	TRBJ1-2	.	TGTGCCATCAGTGCCGGAGGGAGGGGCTATGGCTACACCTTC	CAISAGGRGYGYTF
14	TRBV5-6	.	TRBJ1-2	TRBD1	TGTGCCAGCAGCCTACCCGACAGGGGTTCCGGCTACACCTTC	CASSLPDRGSGYTF
15	TRBV5-4	once	TRBJ2-3	TRBD2	TGTGCCAGCAGCTCGCCGGGACTAGCGGGAGATACGCAGTATTTT	CASSSPGLAGDTQYF
12	TRBV30	.	TRBJ2-1	.	TGTGCCTGGAGTGTGGGGGGCCTCGGGCAGTTCTTC	CAWSVGGLGQFF
14	TRBV10-3	.	TRBJ1-2	TRBD1	TGTGCCACCAGCGCAATGACAGGGGGCAATGGCTACACCTTC	CATSAMTGGNGYTF
12	TRBV28	.	TRBJ2-7	.	TGTGCCAGCAGTTTTTGGATCTACGAGCAGTACTTC	CASSFWIYEQYF
12	TRBV10-3	few	TRBJ1-2	.	TGTGCCATCAGTGAGTCGGAGTCTGGCTACACCTTC	CAISESESGYTF
14	TRBV4-3	.	TRBJ2-7	.	TGCGCCAGCAGCCAAGAGCAACGGACCTACGAGCAGTACTTC	CASSQEQRTYEQYF
17	TRBV4-1	.	TRBJ2-5	TRBD1	TGCGCCAGCAGCCAAGGGGCGAGCAGGGGGCGCCAAGAGACCCAGTACTTC	CASSQGASRGRQETQYF
12	TRBV29-1	few	TRBJ2-7	TRBD1	TGCAGCGTTGAAGATAGGACAGGCGAGCAGTACTTC	CSVEDRTGEQYF
15	TRBV2	.	TRBJ2-3	.	TGTGCCAGCAGTGACGACCGCCGAGGGTCAGATACGCAGTATTTT	CASSDDRRGSDTQYF
17	TRBV4-1	.	TRBJ2-5	TRBD1	TGCGCCAGCAGCCACGACAGGGGACCCGCCTTTAGAGAGACCCAGTACTTC	CASSHDRGPAFRETQYF
16	TRBV6-5	.	TRBJ2-5	.	TGTGCCAGCAGTTACACGCTAGGGGTTGGTTCGGAGACCCAGTACTTC	CASSYTLGVGSETQYF
15	TRBV6-1	once	TRBJ1-4	TRBD1	TGTGCCAGCAGTGAAATCCAGGGGGCATCTGAAAAACTGTTTTTT	CASSEIQGASEKLFF
15	TRBV5-1	few	TRBJ2-3	.	TGCGCCAGCAGCTTGGTCTCGGAGAGCACAGATACGCAGTATTTT	CASSLVSESTDTQYF
16	TRBV4-2	few	TRBJ2-3	.	TGTGCCAGCAGCCGCCGGGACGGAGAGACCACAGATACGCAGTATTTT	CASSRRDGETTDTQYF
16	TRBV21-1	few	TRBJ1-1	.	TGTGCCAGCAGCAAAGAGTTGGGAGGGCAGGGAGAATCGGCTTTCTTT	CASSKELGGQGESAFF
15	TRBV7-8	.	TRBJ1-2	.	TGTGCCAGCAGCTTGAGGGACGACTTGGGCTATGGCTACACCTTC	CASSLRDDLGYGYTF
16	TRBV7-9	few	TRBJ1-4	.	TGTGCCAGCAGCCGATCGGTGGGCAGGGGTGAGGAAAAACTGTTTTTT	CASSRSVGRGEEKLFF
15	TRBV7-2	.	TRBJ2-1	.	TGTGCCAGCAGCTTATCGGGGGGCGGCTACAATGAGCAGTTCTTC	CASSLSGGGYNEQFF
12	TRBV30	medium-sized	TRBJ1-1	.	TGTGCCTGCTCACCGGGTTTCACTGAAGCTTTCTTT	CACSPGFTEAFF
17	TRBV9	.	TRBJ2-3	.	TGTGCCAGCAGCGCGGGGGTCTCCTTGCAACCCACAGATACGCAGTATTTT	CASSAGVSLQPTDTQYF
18	TRBV7-2	.	TRBJ2-1	.	TGTGCCAGCAGTTTCCCGTTTGGAGCGGGACACCTTTACAATGAGCAGTTCTTC	CASSFPFGAGHLYNEQFF
13	TRBV15	medium-sized	TRBJ2-7	TRBD1	TGTGCCACCAGCACCTACCAGGGGGCTGAGCAGTACTTC	CATSTYQGAEQYF
18	TRBV19	.	TRBJ1-3	.	TGTGCCAGTAGTATAGGCCGTTTTGCCGGATACTCTGGAAACACCATATATTTT	CASSIGRFAGYSGNTIYF
14	TRBV18	.	TRBJ1-2	.	TGTGCCAGCTCACTCATGGACAGAGACTATGGCTACACCTTC	CASSLMDRDYGYTF
12	TRBV11-3	.	TRBJ2-7	.	TGTGCCAGCAGTACGGTTACCTACGAGCAGTACTTC	CASSTVTYEQYF
14	TRBV6-5	.	TRBJ1-6	.	TGTGCCAGCACTCGGAGCTCCTATAATTCACCCCTCCACTTT	CASTRSSYNSPLHF
13	TRBV29-1	.	TRBJ1-5	.	TGCAGCGTTCGGGACAACATCAATCAGCCCCAGCATTTT	CSVRDNINQPQHF
13	TRBV19	few	TRBJ2-5	.	TGTGCCAGTAGTATAGTAAGAGGTGAGACCCAGTACTTC	CASSIVRGETQYF
17	TRBV4-3	.	TRBJ2-2	TRBD2	TGCGCCAGCAGCCAAGTTTTGCGGGGGGCAAACACCGGGGAGCTGTTTTTT	CASSQVLRGANTGELFF